This T cell receptor beta chain was recovered during a study of blood T cell repertoires in COVID-19. Across the study: Some COVID-19 samples were acute and others convalescent; all came from the United States, Italy and Spain. Nucleic acid was either cDNA or gDNA, and it came from T cells, B-cell-depleted T cells, or PBMCs.

Original data processing: Nucleated cell counts were estimated from reference gene primer amplification. Some clones are missing from TCRdb's copy, which holds only in-frame ones; the method was immunoSEQ multiplex PCR. The D gene and trimming were derived from the DNA, and the V and J assignments and clone size from that table. The sample carries around 70,000 clones, 82% recorded once. Trimming stripped 4 bases from V and 5 bases from J, with 8 bases between. Germline V CDR1 and CDR2: GTSNPN, SVGIG (reference sequence). CDR3 length: 11 residues. Sequencing input: peripheral blood. The chain joins TRBV30 to TRBJ1-1; D remains ambiguous. The receptor comes from a man in his fifties or sixties with acute or convalescent COVID-19. The CDR3: CAWIGWTEAFF. The DNA for the CDR3 is TGTGCCTGGATCGGTTGGACTGAAGCTTTCTTT.